This T cell receptor (beta chain) was obtained from a study of circulating and synovial CD4+ cells in juvenile arthritis. Regarding the study as a whole: Vbeta family usage analysis did not detect the pathogenic-like versus bulk difference. These blood cells shared more CDR3 sequences with synovium than bulk blood.

Produced via immunoSEQ multiplex PCR; TCRdb's table is partial and in-frame only. The table has 30,000 or so clones, about 95% seen once; the top ten hold approximately 0.68%. In regard to this clone: Its specificity is not known.

J lost 10 bases, V lost 4 bases, and 6 bases had no gene match. Germline-derived CDR1 and CDR2 are ENHRY and SYGVKD. This CDR3 is 15 amino acids long. This clonotype was obtained from a human donor with juvenile idiopathic arthritis. The V and J genes are TRBV10-3 and TRBJ2-1; 14 bases fit TRBD2. The sequencing sample was made of CD4+ T cells from blood. This CDR3 reads CAISARLAGGQEQFF. CDR3 nucleotides: TGTGCCATCAGTGCCAGACTAGCGGGGGGGCAGGAGCAGTTCTTC.